The 27 T cell receptor beta chains presented below share a single source sample, sequenced in a study of somatic reversion in DOCK8 deficiency. One-step amplicon PCR with EuroClonality-NGS primers amplified TRB from approximately 100 ng genomic DNA. TCRdb passed the multiplex PCR reads through MiXCR, listing each CDR3 protein once. The table lists roughly 4,100 distinct CDR3 sequences, around 23% of them singletons. Source material: peripheral blood. The receptors stem from a human donor in good health.

This clonotype appeared a few times. The chain recombines TRBV6-2 or TRBV6-3 with TRBJ2-7, with 9 bases aligning to TRBD1. The CDR3 spans 13 residues. With V trimmed by 2 bases and J by 6 bases, 2 bases remained unmatched. Looked up from germline, CDR1 is MNHEY and CDR2 is SVGEGT. CDR3: CASSYEDRGEQYF. For the CDR3, the DNA is TGTGCCAGCAGTTACGAGGACAGGGGCGAGCAGTACTTC.

This rearrangement joins TRBV5-4 to TRBJ1-2; D possibly corresponds to TRBD1 (6 bases). The CDR3 covers 12 residues. The V end lost 0 bases, the J end lost 6 bases, and 6 bases lay between the germline ends. From germline, CDR1 is SGHNT and CDR2 YYREEE (reference sequence). The CDR3 reads CASSLAGDGYTF. Here the CDR3 DNA reads TGTGCCAGCAGCTTGGCAGGGGATGGCTACACCTTC.

This clonotype was counted a few times. This rearrangement joins TRBV30 to TRBJ2-7; TRBD1 is a possible D gene (5 bases). The germline V gene has CDR1 GTSNPN and CDR2 SVGIG (reference sequence). Trimming took 0 bases from V and 2 from J, leaving 11 bases between them. The CDR3 runs to 14 residues. The DNA of the CDR3 is TGTGCCTGGAGTGTTACAGGTTCGGCCTACGAGCAGTACTTC. As protein: CAWSVTGSAYEQYF.

This clonotype was detected only a few times. The rearrangement links TRBV20-1 to TRBJ1-1; D gene uncertain. V shed 6 bases and J shed 4 bases, with 15 bases lying between them. Per germline, CDR1 DFQATT and CDR2 SNEGSKA (reference sequence). The CDR3 covers 13 residues. The CDR3 spells CSAPSQSGTEAFF. The CDR3 nucleotides read TGCAGTGCCCCGAGCCAGTCAGGCACTGAAGCTTTCTTT.

This chain uses TRBV7-9 with TRBJ1-2; no firm D call. The CDR3 consists of 14 residues. Germline V gives CDR1 SEHNR, CDR2 FQNEAQ (reference sequence). Trimming removed 4 bases from V and 5 bases from J, with 14 bases in between. The CDR3 protein is CASSSWWRAYGYTF. The CDR3 DNA follows: TGTGCCAGCAGCTCCTGGTGGAGAGCTTATGGCTACACCTTC.

The table lists this clonotype with a few counts. The chain links TRBV20-1 to TRBJ2-7; D perhaps matches TRBD2 (5 bases). CDR3 length: 15 amino acids. V gave up 0 bases and J gave up 0 bases, with 12 bases separating them. Germline loops: CDR1 DFQATT, CDR2 SNEGSKA (reference sequence). The DNA for the CDR3 is TGCAGTGCTAGAGACGGCGGGCGAGTCTCCTACGAGCAGTACTTC. Translated: CSARDGGRVSYEQYF.

This clonotype is medium-sized in the sample. The V gene is TRBV5-6, the J gene TRBJ1-5; the match to TRBD1 covers 7 bases. Germline CDR1 SGHDT, CDR2 YYEEEE. The CDR3 totals 16 residues. The ends lost 4 bases at V and 2 bases at J; junction bases unmatched: 9. The CDR3 loop is CASSIDTGDRNQPQHF. Here the CDR3 DNA reads TGTGCCAGCAGCATCGACACAGGGGACCGCAATCAGCCCCAGCATTTT.

About this clonotype: One end of the junction is discordant with germline, which a read error may explain. This chain joins TRBV6-1 and TRBJ2-7; D is unclear. Germline values: CDR1 MNHNS, CDR2 SASEGT. CDR3 length: 14 amino acids. The CDR3, as DNA: TGTGCCATCAGTGAAGTGCAGGATATCTACGAGCAGTACTTC. Amino acids: CAISEVQDIYEQYF.

The rearrangement links TRBV12-3 or TRBV12-4 to TRBJ2-1; D is uncertain. V was cut by 8 bases and J by 1 base, with 12 bases left in between. The CDR3 spans 14 residues. The CDR3 region is CASAISGSYNEQFF. The CDR3, as DNA: TGTGCCAGCGCCATTAGTGGTTCCTACAATGAGCAGTTCTTC.

This clonotype is medium-sized in the sample. V usage is TRBV6-6 and J usage is TRBJ1-1; unclear D gene. Germline CDR1 and CDR2: MNHNY and SVGAGI (reference sequence). The CDR3 covers 14 residues. V gave up 9 bases and J gave up 1 base, with 15 bases separating them. CDR3 amino acids: CASKFRATNTEAFF. The CDR3 DNA is TGTGCCAGTAAATTTCGGGCCACGAACACTGAAGCTTTCTTT.

The genes are TRBV5-1 and TRBJ2-1, with D maybe TRBD2 (5 bases). The CDR3 covers 17 residues. In germline, CDR1 is SGHRS, CDR2 YFSETQ. V lost 0 bases and J 3 bases, leaving 16 bases between the germline ends. CDR3 coding DNA: TGCGCCAGCAGCTTGGCCGAAGAAGGGAGTCTCTACAATGAGCAGTTCTTC. Protein product: CASSLAEEGSLYNEQFF.

The chain couples TRBV20-1 to TRBJ2-1; 7 bases match TRBD1. This CDR3 is built from 16 residues. Germline CDR1 reads DFQATT; CDR2 reads SNEGSKA (reference sequence). V lost 5 bases and J lost 7; bases outside the gene matches: 17. The CDR3 coding sequence is TGCAGTGCTCTTTCGCCCTCCGGGACAGTGGCAAATGAGCAGTTCTTC. Translation gives CSALSPSGTVANEQFF.

This clonotype is deemed medium-sized. The gene calls are TRBV5-4 and TRBJ1-6; D perhaps matches TRBD1 (5 bases). This CDR3 has 13 amino acids. CDR1 is SGHNT and CDR2 is YYREEE in the germline V gene (reference sequence). With 4 bases removed from V and 10 bases from J, the gap between germline ends came to 12 bases. The CDR3 sequence is CASSLWRDSPLHF. The CDR3 DNA sequence: TGTGCCAGCAGCCTCTGGCGGGACTCACCCCTCCACTTT.

This chain joins TRBV23-1 and TRBJ1-5; D is ambiguous. TRBV23-1 is designated an ORF whose function remains uncertain. The CDR3 is 15 amino acids. V lost 3 bases to trimming and J lost 3 bases, with 12 bases between them. In nucleotides, the CDR3 is TGCGCCAGCAGTCATAGCGAGGATAACAATCAGCCCCAGCATTTT. Protein sequence: CASSHSEDNNQPQHF.

Within the sample, this clonotype is large. The gene calls are TRBV19 and TRBJ1-1, with no clear D. The CDR3 is made up of 13 amino acids. Germline values: CDR1 LNHDA, CDR2 SQIVND (reference sequence). Trimming shortened V by 1 base and J by 2 bases, and 5 bases separated the two germline ends. CDR3 coding DNA: TGTGCCAGTAGTATAGGGCCCAACACTGAAGCTTTCTTT. Translated, it gives CASSIGPNTEAFF.

V and J are TRBV27 and TRBJ1-3; D gene ambiguous. V was shortened by 3 bases and J by 3 bases, with 6 bases between the two germline ends. The CDR3 is made up of 13 amino acids. CDR1 MNHEY and CDR2 SMNVEV come from the germline V gene (reference sequence). CDR3: CASSFRGGNTIYF. As DNA, the CDR3 is TGTGCCAGCAGTTTCCGGGGTGGAAACACCATATATTTT.

This clonotype was seen a handful of times. The chain links TRBV2 to TRBJ1-1; D uncertain. Between the trimmed V and J ends, which lost 7 bases and 1 base, there was a span of 7 bases. Germline CDR1 reads SNHLY; CDR2 reads FYNNEI. CDR3 size: 12 residues. The CDR3 DNA follows: TGTGCCAGCATGGAATGGAACACTGAAGCTTTCTTT. This translates into CASMEWNTEAFF.

The chain employs TRBV19 and TRBJ2-3, with D possibly matching TRBD2 (5 bases). V dropped 6 bases and J dropped 2 bases, with 15 bases sitting between them. This CDR3 is 15 amino acids long. CDR1 LNHDA and CDR2 SQIVND come from the germline V gene (reference sequence). CDR3 DNA: TGTGCCAGTAGGCTAAACCGGGGATACACAGATACGCAGTATTTT. Translation: CASRLNRGYTDTQYF. Full variable domain (remainder filled in from reference TRBV19 and TRBJ2-3): DGGITQSPKYLFRKEGQNVTLSCEQNLNHDAMYWYRQDPGQGLRLIYYSQIVNDFQKGDIAEGYSVSREKKESFPLTVTSAQKNPTAFYLCASRLNRGYTDTQYFGPGTRLTVL.

This clonotype is deemed medium-sized. The chain recombines TRBV10-3 with TRBJ2-7; TRBD2 agrees at 10 bases. V lost 6 bases to trimming and J lost 1 base; unmatched junction nucleotides: 9. The CDR3 sequence is 16 residues long. The V gene's germline CDR1 is ENHRY and CDR2 SYGVKD. CDR3 region: CAIREERGGGSYEQYF. In DNA form, the CDR3 reads TGTGCCATCAGGGAAGAGCGGGGGGGAGGGTCCTACGAGCAGTACTTC.

This clonotype rates as medium-sized (0.01 to 0.1%). The chain has TRBV20-1 and TRBJ1-1; D gene uncertain. This CDR3 has 14 residues. V was shortened by 0 bases and J by 0 bases, with 8 bases between the two germline ends. Germline CDR1 DFQATT, CDR2 SNEGSKA (reference sequence). CDR3 coding DNA: TGCAGTGCTAGAGATCGGGCAGTGAACACTGAAGCTTTCTTT. Translation: CSARDRAVNTEAFF.

With respect to this clonotype: Relative to the germline gene, one junction end is altered; a read error may explain this. The chain employs TRBV5-4 and TRBJ2-1, with D tentatively TRBD1 (6 bases). This CDR3 has 15 residues. Germline CDR1 SGHNT, CDR2 YYREEE (reference sequence). CDR3 in amino acids: CASSSWDTKYNEQLF. The CDR3 coding sequence is TGTGCCAGCAGCTCGTGGGACACGAAATACAATGAGCAGCTCTTC.

As concerns this clonotype: The junction and the germline gene differ at one end; a read error may be behind it. The chain joins TRBV27 to TRBJ2-7, with D perhaps matching TRBD1 (7 bases). Germline CDR1 MNHEY, CDR2 SMNVEV (reference sequence). The CDR3 consists of 13 residues. The CDR3 is CTSSQGGRYEQYF. The CDR3 DNA is TGTACCAGCAGTCAGGGGGGACGCTACGAGCAGTACTTC.

This clonotype is deemed medium-sized. V and J are TRBV28 and TRBJ1-1; D ambiguous. Germline V gives CDR1 MDHEN, CDR2 SYDVKM. V was shortened by 2 bases and J by 0 bases, with 16 bases between the two germline ends. CDR3 length: 17 amino acids. The CDR3 DNA reads as TGTGCCAGCAGTTTAATGAGGAGGAGAGACATGAACACTGAAGCTTTCTTT. It is translated as CASSLMRRRDMNTEAFF. Full variable domain (outside the CDR3, taken from reference TRBV28 and TRBJ1-1): DVKVTQSSRYLVKRTGEKVFLECVQDMDHENMFWYRQDPGLGLRLIYFSYDVKMKEKGDIPEGYSVSREKKERFSLILESASTNQTSMYLCASSLMRRRDMNTEAFFGQGTRLTVV.

This clonotype has a handful of counts. The chain joins TRBV7-8 to TRBJ2-1, with 12 bases lining up with TRBD2. V was clipped by 6 bases and J by 5 bases; unmatched bases: 17. The CDR3 sequence is 19 residues long. Germline lookup yields CDR1 SGHVS and CDR2 FQNEAQ. The CDR3 sequence: CASSSPILAGGTIDNEQFF. The CDR3 DNA reads TGTGCCAGCAGTTCGCCGATACTAGCGGGGGGAACTATAGACAATGAGCAGTTCTTC.

This clonotype was detected a few times. The genes are TRBV5-1 and TRBJ1-2; D may be TRBD1 (6 bases). This CDR3 contains 15 residues. V lost 0 bases and J lost 1, with 10 bases in between. From germline, CDR1 is SGHRS and CDR2 YFSETQ. Written as DNA, the CDR3 is TGCGCCAGCAGCTTGGTAGCAGGGGTTAACTATGGCTACACCTTC. Translated: CASSLVAGVNYGYTF. The full variable domain, with the rest looked up from reference TRBV5-1 and TRBJ1-2, is KAGVTQTPRYLIKTRGQQVTLSCSPISGHRSVSWYQQTPGQGLQFLFEYFSETQRNKGNFPGRFSGRQFSNSRSEMNVSTLELGDSALYLCASSLVAGVNYGYTFGSGTRLTVV.

This clonotype is medium-sized (0.01 to 0.1%). The V call is TRBV3-1, the J call TRBJ1-1; 9 nucleotides match TRBD1. The CDR3 runs 17 residues. V shed 1 base, J shed 5 bases, and the junction held 11 bases outside the gene matches. Germline CDR1 is LGHDT and CDR2 is YNNKEL (reference sequence). CDR3: CASSQGAWGQGRTEAFF. CDR3 sequence (DNA): TGTGCCAGCAGCCAAGGGGCTTGGGGACAGGGAAGGACTGAAGCTTTCTTT.

The chain recombines TRBV15 with TRBJ1-4; no clear D gene. Germline CDR1 and CDR2: LNHNV and YYDKDF (reference sequence). The CDR3 is 14 residues long. Trimming removed 5 bases from V and 4 bases from J, with 11 bases in between. For the CDR3, the DNA is TGTGCCACCAGCGGGCGACCCCATAATGAAAAACTGTTTTTT. Translated: CATSGRPHNEKLFF.